A selection of T cell receptor beta chains follows, all from one sample in a study of post-analysis software for immune sequencing data. TCRdb re-derived calls from the PCR reads in MiXCR, one entry per CDR3 protein. This sample has roughly 870,000 distinct CDR3 sequences; roughly half occur once, and the top ten carry approximately 4.4%. Sequencing used blood. These receptors all come from a girl aged 10 to 17 with multiple sclerosis. Both conserved end residues are part of each CDR3. D genes are given only for firm matches. A clone size is listed for some rows: how often the clone was seen (once, few, many), or a class if it is expanded.

J gene: TRBJ2-1; V gene: TRBV20-1; clone size: .; D gene: TRBD2; CDR3 protein: CSARGATSGEINEQFF; CDR3 DNA: TGCAGTGCTAGAGGGGCGACTAGCGGGGAAATCAATGAGCAGTTCTTC
J gene: TRBJ1-4; V gene: TRBV29-1; clone size: .; D gene: TRBD1; CDR3 protein: CSVPGTGREKLFF; CDR3 DNA: TGCAGCGTCCCCGGGACAGGACGCGAAAAACTGTTTTTT
J gene: TRBJ1-2; V gene: TRBV5-5; clone size: .; D gene: TRBD1; CDR3 protein: CASSPGGSFTF; CDR3 DNA: TGTGCCAGCAGCCCAGGGGGGTCCTTCACCTTC
J gene: TRBJ2-7; V gene: TRBV12-3/TRBV12-4; clone size: few; D gene: TRBD2; CDR3 protein: CASRSGTAYEQYF; CDR3 DNA: TGTGCCAGCAGGAGCGGGACGGCGTACGAGCAGTACTTC
J gene: TRBJ1-1; V gene: TRBV20-1; clone size: .; D gene: .; CDR3 protein: CSASEPAGWLDTEAFF; CDR3 DNA: TGCAGTGCTTCAGAACCGGCGGGATGGCTCGACACTGAAGCTTTCTTT
J gene: TRBJ1-1; V gene: TRBV14; clone size: .; D gene: .; CDR3 protein: CASSSPGTLGTEAFF; CDR3 DNA: TGTGCCAGCAGCTCCCCGGGCACCCTGGGAACTGAAGCTTTCTTT
J gene: TRBJ2-7; V gene: TRBV3-1; clone size: .; D gene: TRBD2; CDR3 protein: CASSQDLSGSESYEQYF; CDR3 DNA: TGTGCCAGCAGCCAAGACCTTAGCGGGAGCGAGTCCTACGAGCAGTACTTC
J gene: TRBJ2-7; V gene: TRBV20-1; clone size: .; D gene: TRBD2; CDR3 protein: CSAPSGLIAYSYEQYF; CDR3 DNA: TGCAGTGCTCCCTCGGGACTAATAGCATACTCCTACGAGCAGTACTTC
J gene: TRBJ2-3; V gene: TRBV7-3; clone size: .; D gene: .; CDR3 protein: CASSLRFEAGSTDTQYF; CDR3 DNA: TGTGCCAGCAGCTTACGGTTCGAGGCGGGAAGCACAGATACGCAGTATTTT
J gene: TRBJ2-7; V gene: TRBV5-1; clone size: .; D gene: .; CDR3 protein: CASSFSPASSYEQYF; CDR3 DNA: TGCGCCAGCAGCTTCTCCCCAGCGAGCTCCTACGAGCAGTACTTC
J gene: TRBJ2-5; V gene: TRBV18; clone size: .; D gene: .; CDR3 protein: CASSPPMGPLTGNEQYF; CDR3 DNA: TGTGCCAGCTCACCACCTATGGGCCCCCTTACAGGGAATGAGCAGTACTTC
J gene: TRBJ2-3; V gene: TRBV7-3; clone size: .; D gene: TRBD2; CDR3 protein: CASSTTGTSGDTQYF; CDR3 DNA: TGTGCCAGCAGCACAACCGGGACTAGCGGAGATACGCAGTATTTT
J gene: TRBJ2-3; V gene: TRBV15; clone size: .; D gene: TRBD2; CDR3 protein: CATSRDLTAGGPYTQYF; CDR3 DNA: TGTGCCACCAGCAGAGATCTTACAGCGGGGGGGCCGTATACGCAGTATTTT
J gene: TRBJ1-6; V gene: TRBV9; clone size: .; D gene: .; CDR3 protein: CASSVGGENSPLHF; CDR3 DNA: TGTGCCAGCAGCGTAGGAGGGGAGAATTCACCCCTCCACTTT
J gene: TRBJ2-5; V gene: TRBV13; clone size: .; D gene: TRBD2; CDR3 protein: CASSPGGAGLAGGFETQYF; CDR3 DNA: TGTGCCAGCAGCCCTGGGGGAGCTGGACTAGCGGGGGGCTTTGAGACCCAGTACTTC
J gene: TRBJ2-5; V gene: TRBV29-1; clone size: .; D gene: .; CDR3 protein: CSVWDLGGETQYF; CDR3 DNA: TGCAGCGTTTGGGACCTTGGTGGGGAGACCCAGTACTTC
J gene: TRBJ2-1; V gene: TRBV4-2; clone size: few; D gene: TRBD2; CDR3 protein: CASSQVGRERSNEQFF; CDR3 DNA: TGTGCCAGCAGCCAAGTCGGGCGGGAGAGATCCAATGAGCAGTTCTTC
J gene: TRBJ2-1; V gene: TRBV29-1; clone size: .; D gene: .; CDR3 protein: CSVARGRNEQFF; CDR3 DNA: TGCAGCGTTGCGAGGGGACGCAATGAGCAGTTCTTC
J gene: TRBJ2-7; V gene: TRBV29-1; clone size: .; D gene: TRBD1; CDR3 protein: CSARGGTGSAYEQYF; CDR3 DNA: TGCAGCGCCCGGGGCGGGACAGGGAGTGCGTACGAGCAGTACTTC
J gene: TRBJ2-1; V gene: TRBV20-1; clone size: .; D gene: .; CDR3 protein: CSAGRQAIFYNEQFF; CDR3 DNA: TGCAGTGCTGGAAGGCAGGCAATATTCTACAATGAGCAGTTCTTC
J gene: TRBJ1-2; V gene: TRBV15; clone size: .; D gene: .; CDR3 protein: CATSRDNGGRGGYTF; CDR3 DNA: TGTGCCACCAGCAGAGATAACGGGGGGCGCGGTGGCTACACCTTC
J gene: TRBJ1-1; V gene: TRBV7-9; clone size: .; D gene: .; CDR3 protein: CAGSFDRNTEAFF; CDR3 DNA: TGTGCCGGCAGCTTTGACAGAAACACTGAAGCTTTCTTT
J gene: TRBJ1-5; V gene: TRBV20-1; clone size: .; D gene: TRBD1; CDR3 protein: CSARGDRGLSQPQHF; CDR3 DNA: TGCAGTGCTAGAGGGGACAGGGGGCTAAGCCAGCCCCAGCATTTT
J gene: TRBJ2-7; V gene: TRBV12-3/TRBV12-4; clone size: .; D gene: .; CDR3 protein: CASSLGWGSEQYF; CDR3 DNA: TGTGCCAGCAGTTTAGGGTGGGGTAGCGAGCAGTACTTC
J gene: TRBJ2-7; V gene: TRBV20-1; clone size: .; D gene: .; CDR3 protein: CWARPYEQYF; CDR3 DNA: TGCTGGGCCAGGCCCTACGAGCAGTACTTC
J gene: TRBJ1-6; V gene: TRBV20-1; clone size: .; D gene: .; CDR3 protein: CSARSGEGRNSPLHF; CDR3 DNA: TGCAGTGCTAGGTCGGGGGAAGGTAGGAATTCACCCCTCCACTTT
J gene: TRBJ2-7; V gene: TRBV7-2; clone size: few; D gene: TRBD2; CDR3 protein: CASSVHLAGGTHEQYF; CDR3 DNA: TGTGCCAGCAGCGTTCACCTAGCGGGGGGTACCCACGAGCAGTACTTC
J gene: TRBJ2-1; V gene: TRBV3-1; clone size: few; D gene: .; CDR3 protein: CASSQGGEQFF; CDR3 DNA: TGCGCCAGCAGCCAAGGGGGTGAGCAGTTCTTC
J gene: TRBJ2-1; V gene: TRBV29-1; clone size: .; D gene: TRBD1; CDR3 protein: CSVGGQGYGEQFF; CDR3 DNA: TGCAGCGTGGGGGGACAGGGGTACGGTGAGCAGTTCTTC
J gene: TRBJ1-3; V gene: TRBV20-1; clone size: .; D gene: TRBD1; CDR3 protein: CSAGDRGAGNTIYF; CDR3 DNA: TGCAGTGCGGGAGACAGGGGCGCAGGAAACACCATATATTTT
J gene: TRBJ2-7; V gene: TRBV7-9; clone size: few; D gene: TRBD2; CDR3 protein: CASSPTSVFDYEQYF; CDR3 DNA: TGTGCCAGCAGCCCGACTAGCGTATTCGACTACGAGCAGTACTTC
J gene: TRBJ2-5; V gene: TRBV29-1; clone size: .; D gene: .; CDR3 protein: CSVDEGFWETQYF; CDR3 DNA: TGCAGCGTTGATGAGGGGTTCTGGGAGACCCAGTACTTC
J gene: TRBJ2-3; V gene: TRBV7-2; clone size: .; D gene: .; CDR3 protein: CASSFHRDRSRDTQYF; CDR3 DNA: TGTGCCAGCAGCTTTCACCGGGACCGCTCCCGAGATACGCAGTATTTT
J gene: TRBJ2-1; V gene: TRBV10-3; clone size: .; D gene: TRBD2; CDR3 protein: CAISESSGINLLSSYNEQFF; CDR3 DNA: TGTGCCATCAGTGAGTCCAGCGGGATAAACCTACTGAGCTCCTACAATGAGCAGTTCTTC
J gene: TRBJ1-5; V gene: TRBV20-1; clone size: few; D gene: .; CDR3 protein: CSARQTDQPQHF; CDR3 DNA: TGCAGTGCTAGACAGACTGATCAGCCCCAGCATTTT
J gene: TRBJ2-3; V gene: TRBV20-1; clone size: once; D gene: TRBD1; CDR3 protein: CSARATGVSDTQYF; CDR3 DNA: TGCAGTGCTAGAGCAACAGGGGTTTCGGATACGCAGTATTTT
J gene: TRBJ2-7; V gene: TRBV20-1; clone size: .; D gene: .; CDR3 protein: CSARDPQGLPTYEQYF; CDR3 DNA: TGCAGTGCTAGAGATCCCCAGGGGCTCCCAACCTACGAGCAGTACTTC
J gene: TRBJ1-2; V gene: TRBV11-2; clone size: few; D gene: .; CDR3 protein: CASSSPRGGRDYGYTF; CDR3 DNA: TGTGCCAGCAGCTCACCACGAGGGGGTCGGGACTATGGCTACACCTTC
J gene: TRBJ1-2; V gene: TRBV29-1; clone size: .; D gene: .; CDR3 protein: CSVWLDRQNSTHPSDYGYTF; CDR3 DNA: TGCAGCGTGTGGCTGGACAGACAAAATAGTACCCACCCAAGCGACTATGGCTACACCTTC